The T cell receptor (beta chain) described here comes from a study of blood T cell repertoires in COVID-19. CDR3 length: 13 residues. Losses at the gene ends were 5 bases for V and 9 bases for J; bases not matched to a gene: 8. This table comes from immunoSEQ multiplex PCR, and its TCRdb copy is limited to in-frame clones, with some not included. The sample contains about 230,000 clones, roughly nine tenths of which appear only once. This receptor was taken from a woman aged 45-60 years in a cohort exposed to, infected with or recovered from COVID-19 (not recorded which). Sequencing was performed on PBMCs or T cells enriched from blood (not recorded which). The rearrangement uses TRBV12-3 or TRBV12-4 and TRBJ2-5; 8 bases fit TRBD2. The CDR3 region is CASSATSESSQYF. The CDR3 DNA reads TGTGCCAGCAGTGCGACTAGCGAGTCATCCCAGTACTTC.